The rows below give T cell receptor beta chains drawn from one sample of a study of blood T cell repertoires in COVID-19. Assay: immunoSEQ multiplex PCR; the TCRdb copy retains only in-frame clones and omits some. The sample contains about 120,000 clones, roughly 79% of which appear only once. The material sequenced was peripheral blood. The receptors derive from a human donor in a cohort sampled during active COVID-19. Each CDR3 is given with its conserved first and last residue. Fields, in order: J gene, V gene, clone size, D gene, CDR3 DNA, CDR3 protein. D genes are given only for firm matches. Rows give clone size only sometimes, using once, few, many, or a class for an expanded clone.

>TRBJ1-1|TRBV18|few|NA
TGTGCCAGCTCACCATTTGGGGGGGGAACCGAAGCTTTCTTT
CASSPFGGGTEAFF
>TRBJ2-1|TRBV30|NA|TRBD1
TGTGCCTGGAGTGCCGGGACAGGGCCCTACAATGAGCAGTTCTTC
CAWSAGTGPYNEQFF
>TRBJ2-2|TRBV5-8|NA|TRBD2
TGTGCCAGCAGCCCGCGGTTCGGGATTGGCGGGAGTAACACCGGGGAGCTGTTTTTT
CASSPRFGIGGSNTGELFF
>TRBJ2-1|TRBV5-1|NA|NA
TGCGCCAGCAGCTTGGTGGCTGCTGCCTACAATGAGCAGTTCTTC
CASSLVAAAYNEQFF
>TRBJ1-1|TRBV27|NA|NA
TGTGCCAGCAGTTTAACAGGTACGAACACTGAAGCTTTCTTT
CASSLTGTNTEAFF
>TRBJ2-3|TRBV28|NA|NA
TGTGCCAGCAGTACCCACAGGGATCGGGATACGCAGTATTTT
CASSTHRDRDTQYF
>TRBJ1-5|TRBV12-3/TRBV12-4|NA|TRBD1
TGTGCCAGCAGTCCAGGACAGGGTGGGCCCCAGCATTTT
CASSPGQGGPQHF
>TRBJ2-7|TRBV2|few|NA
TGTGCCAGCAGACCTCACAGTACTGGTCCATCGGACGAGCAGTACTTC
CASRPHSTGPSDEQYF
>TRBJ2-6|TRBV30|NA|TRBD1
TGTGCCCGAGACTCACATACAGGGGACTCTGGGGCCAACGTCCTGACTTTC
CARDSHTGDSGANVLTF
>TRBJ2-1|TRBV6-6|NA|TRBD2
TGTGCCAGCAGTTACCCGGGACTAGCGGGCAATGAGCAGTTCTTC
CASSYPGLAGNEQFF
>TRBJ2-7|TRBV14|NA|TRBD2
TGTGCCAGCAGCCCAGGATTTAGCGGGAGGGCCTGGTACGAGCAGTACTTC
CASSPGFSGRAWYEQYF
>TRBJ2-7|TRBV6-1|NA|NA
TGTGCCAGCAGTGAAATTTCGGGGTCTAGCTCCTACGAGCAGTACTTC
CASSEISGSSSYEQYF
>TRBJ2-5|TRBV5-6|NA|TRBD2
TGTGCCAGCAGCATCCGACTAGCGGGGGGAACCCAAGAGACCCAGTACTTC
CASSIRLAGGTQETQYF
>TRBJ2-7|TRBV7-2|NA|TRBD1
TGTGCCAGCAGCTTCGACAGGGGGCCACTCTACGAGCAGTACTTC
CASSFDRGPLYEQYF
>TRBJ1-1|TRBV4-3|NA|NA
TGCGCCAGCAGCCTACGGGGGGCAAACACTGAAGCTTTCTTT
CASSLRGANTEAFF
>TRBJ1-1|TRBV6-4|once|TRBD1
TGTGCCAGCTCCCGGGACAGGTACACTGAAGCTTTCTTT
CASSRDRYTEAFF
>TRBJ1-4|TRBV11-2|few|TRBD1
TGTGCCAGCAGCAACCGGGACAGGGATGCAACTAATGAAAAACTGTTTTTT
CASSNRDRDATNEKLFF
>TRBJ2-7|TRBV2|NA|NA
TGTGCCAGCAGTGACAACTCCTACGAGCAGTACTTC
CASSDNSYEQYF
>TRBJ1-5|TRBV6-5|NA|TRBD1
TGTGCCAGCAGGCCTACCTGGACAGGGTCTCAGCCCCAGCATTTT
CASRPTWTGSQPQHF
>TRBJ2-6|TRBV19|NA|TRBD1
TGTGCCAGTATGGGAAGACAGGGGGTCCCTGGGGCCAACGTCCTGACTTTC
CASMGRQGVPGANVLTF
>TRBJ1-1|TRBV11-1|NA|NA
TGTGCCAGCAGCTTAGGGGCCCGGATGAACACTGAAGCTTTCTTT
CASSLGARMNTEAFF
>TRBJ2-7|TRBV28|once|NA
TGTGCCAGCAGTTTCCAAAAAATACAGGGAACCTCCTACGAGCAGTACTTC
CASSFQKIQGTSYEQYF
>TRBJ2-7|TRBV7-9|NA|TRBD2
TGTGCCAGCGGCCTTAGCGGGAGACCATACGAGCAGTACTTC
CASGLSGRPYEQYF
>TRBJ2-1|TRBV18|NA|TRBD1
TGTGCCAGCTCACCGGACAGGGCAGGTGAGCAGTTCTTC
CASSPDRAGEQFF
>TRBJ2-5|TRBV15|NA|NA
TGTGCCACCAGCAAGAGGGAAGAGACCCAGTACTTC
CATSKREETQYF
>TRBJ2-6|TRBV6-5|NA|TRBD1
TGTGCCAGCACCTTAGGACAGGCTGGGGCCAACGTCCTGACTTTC
CASTLGQAGANVLTF
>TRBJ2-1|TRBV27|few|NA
TGTGCCAGCCGTAAAGGGGGCTCCTACAATGAGCAGTTCTTC
CASRKGGSYNEQFF
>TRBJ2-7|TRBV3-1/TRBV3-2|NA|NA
TGTGCCAGCAGCCAGACTGACAGGTTGCAACAGTACTTC
CASSQTDRLQQYF
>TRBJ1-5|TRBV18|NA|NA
TGTGCCAGCTCACCAAAGACAGATAGCAATCAGCCCCAGCATTTT
CASSPKTDSNQPQHF
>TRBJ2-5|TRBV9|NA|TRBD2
TGTGCCAGCAGCGCTTCGGGGGGACCACCGGAAGAGACCCAGTACTTC
CASSASGGPPEETQYF
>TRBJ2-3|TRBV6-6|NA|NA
TGTGCCAGCAGCCCGACGGGGGATACGCAGTATTTT
CASSPTGDTQYF
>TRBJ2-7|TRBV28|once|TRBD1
TGTGCCAGCAGTTTGGTGGGACAGGGTGTCGAGCAGTACTTC
CASSLVGQGVEQYF
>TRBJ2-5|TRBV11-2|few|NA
TGTGCCAGCAGCAAGGGGCAGGAGTACCAAGAGACCCAGTACTTC
CASSKGQEYQETQYF
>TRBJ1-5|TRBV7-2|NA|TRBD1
TGTGCCAGCGGAACAGGGGGTTCTTTGAATCAGCCCCAGCATTTT
CASGTGGSLNQPQHF
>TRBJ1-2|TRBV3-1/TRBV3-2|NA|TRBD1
TGTGCCAGCAGCCGAACGACAGGGAATGGCTACACCTTC
CASSRTTGNGYTF
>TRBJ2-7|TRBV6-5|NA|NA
TGTGCCAGCAGTCAACAGTGGGAGCAGTACTTC
CASSQQWEQYF
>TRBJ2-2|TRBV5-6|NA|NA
TGTGCCAGCAACGCAAGAGAGGGGGCGAACACCGGGGAGCTGTTTTTT
CASNAREGANTGELFF
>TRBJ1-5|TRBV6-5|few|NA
TGTGCCAGCAGTTACGGGGGGAAGGGTCAGCCCCAGCATTTT
CASSYGGKGQPQHF
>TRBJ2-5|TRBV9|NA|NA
TGTGCCAGCAGCGGCACAACAGGATTTGTAAAGACCCAGTACTTC
CASSGTTGFVKTQYF
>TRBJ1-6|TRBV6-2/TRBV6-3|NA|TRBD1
TGTGCCAGCAGTCGACCGGGACAGGGGTCACCCCTCCACTTT
CASSRPGQGSPLHF
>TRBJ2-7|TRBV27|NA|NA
TGTGCCAGCAGTTTGCAAGTAAGGGGGACCGAGCAGTACTTC
CASSLQVRGTEQYF
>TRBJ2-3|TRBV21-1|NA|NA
TGTGCCAGCAGCAAGGCTAGAACTGGCACAGATACGCAGTATTTT
CASSKARTGTDTQYF
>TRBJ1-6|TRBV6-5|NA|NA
TGTGCCAGCAGACCCGGGGGTTCACCCCTCCACTTT
CASRPGGSPLHF
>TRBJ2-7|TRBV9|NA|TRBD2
TGTGCCAGCAGCGTAGGTCTAGCGGGGGCCAACGTTTTCTACGAGCAGTACTTC
CASSVGLAGANVFYEQYF
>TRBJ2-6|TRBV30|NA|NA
TGTGCCTGGAGTGGGCCTGACCCAGGTGCTGGGGCCAACGTCCTGACTTTC
CAWSGPDPGAGANVLTF
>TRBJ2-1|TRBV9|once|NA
TGTGCCAGCAGCGTAAACACCGCACAGGAGTCCGACAATGAGCAGTTCTTC
CASSVNTAQESDNEQFF
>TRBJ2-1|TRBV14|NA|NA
TGTGCCAGCAGCCAAGACCGAGTCAGGGGAAACAATGAGCAGTTCTTC
CASSQDRVRGNNEQFF
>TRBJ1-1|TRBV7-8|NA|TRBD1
TGTGCCAGCAACGGGTGGTTCGGGACAGGGGGTACTGAAGCTTTCTTT
CASNGWFGTGGTEAFF
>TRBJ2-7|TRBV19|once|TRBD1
TGTGCCAGTAGTATAGACGGACGGGGACAGGGCGCCTACGAGCAGTACTTC
CASSIDGRGQGAYEQYF
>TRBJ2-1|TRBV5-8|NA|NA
TGTGCCAGCAGCTTGGCGTACGGGAGCTCCTACAATGAGCAGTTCTTC
CASSLAYGSSYNEQFF
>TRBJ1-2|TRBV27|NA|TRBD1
TGTGCCAGCAGTTTAACCGGGACAGGCAGGGGCTACACCTTC
CASSLTGTGRGYTF
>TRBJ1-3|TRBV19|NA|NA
TGTGCCAGTAAACCACAGAGCTCTGGAAACACCATATATTTT
CASKPQSSGNTIYF
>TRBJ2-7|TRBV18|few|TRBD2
TGTGCCAGCTCACCCACCGGGACTAGCGGGATCTACGAGCAGTACTTC
CASSPTGTSGIYEQYF
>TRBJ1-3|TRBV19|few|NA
TGTGCCAGTAGCCCGAGACAGACGGTCACTTCTGGAAACACCATATATTTT
CASSPRQTVTSGNTIYF
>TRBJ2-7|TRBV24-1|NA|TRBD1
TGTGCCACCAGTGACCGGACAGGGGACGAGCAGTACTTC
CATSDRTGDEQYF